This T cell receptor (beta chain) was sequenced during a study of Graves' ophthalmopathy and Graves' hyperthyroidism. Amplification targeted the TCR beta CDR3 regions, with RNA transcripts as the source material. The first round was an RT-PCR with HTBI primers, and the second round was a multiplex PCR. Using its own MiXCR run on the multiplex PCR reads, TCRdb lists one record per CDR3 protein. The profile shows hundreds of thousands of distinct CDR3 sequences, over 40% of them singletons. CDR1 is SGHDN, CDR2 FVKESK, per germline. The CDR3 has 16 residues. V was cut by 1 base and J by 3 bases, with 15 bases left in between.

This chain connects TRBV14 to TRBJ2-5; D is possibly TRBD1 or TRBD2 (6 bases each). The sequenced sample was peripheral blood. The source of this sequence is an adult man with Graves' ophthalmopathy. This CDR3 is CASSQALGGAEETQYF. Here the CDR3 DNA reads TGTGCCAGCAGCCAAGCTCTGGGGGGCGCCGAAGAGACCCAGTACTTC. Full variable domain (remainder filled in from reference TRBV14 and TRBJ2-5): EAGVTQFPSHSVIEKGQTVTLRCDPISGHDNLYWYRRVMGKEIKFLLHFVKESKQDESGMPNNRFLAERTGGTYSTLKVQPAELEDSGVYFCASSQALGGAEETQYFGPGTRLLVL.